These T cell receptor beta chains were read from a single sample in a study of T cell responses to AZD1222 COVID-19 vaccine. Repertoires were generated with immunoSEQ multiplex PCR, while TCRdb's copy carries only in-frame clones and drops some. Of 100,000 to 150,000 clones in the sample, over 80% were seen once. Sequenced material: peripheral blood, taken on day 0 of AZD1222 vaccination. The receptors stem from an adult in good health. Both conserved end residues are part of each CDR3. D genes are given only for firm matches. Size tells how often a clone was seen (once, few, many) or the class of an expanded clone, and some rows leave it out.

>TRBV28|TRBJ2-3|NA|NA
CASSSITDTQYF
TGTGCCAGCAGTTCGATCACAGATACGCAGTATTTT
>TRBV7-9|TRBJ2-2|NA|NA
CASRRGENTGELFF
TGTGCCAGCAGGAGAGGGGAGAACACCGGGGAGCTGTTTTTT
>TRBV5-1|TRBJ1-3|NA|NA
CASSAEGGMGNTIYF
TGCGCCAGCAGCGCTGAGGGGGGCATGGGAAACACCATATATTTT
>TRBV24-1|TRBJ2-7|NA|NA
CATSESPGNEQYF
TGTGCCACCAGTGAGAGCCCAGGGAACGAGCAGTACTTC
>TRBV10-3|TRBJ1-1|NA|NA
CAISRRADTEAFF
TGTGCCATCAGTCGGCGGGCAGACACTGAAGCTTTCTTT
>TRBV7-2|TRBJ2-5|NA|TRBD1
CASSPGTGETQYF
TGTGCCAGCAGCCCGGGGACAGGGGAGACCCAGTACTTC
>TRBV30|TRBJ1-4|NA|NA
CAWSALNAGKDEKLFF
TGTGCCTGGAGTGCACTAAACGCAGGGAAGGATGAAAAACTGTTTTTT
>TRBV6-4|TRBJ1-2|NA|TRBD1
CASGATGLYGYTF
TGTGCCAGCGGTGCGACAGGGTTATATGGCTACACCTTC
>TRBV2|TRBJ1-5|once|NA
CASRAGLSNQPQHF
TGTGCCAGCAGGGCCGGACTGAGCAATCAGCCCCAGCATTTT
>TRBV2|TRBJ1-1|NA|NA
CASSLASPVMNTEAFF
TGTGCCAGCTCCTTGGCGTCCCCCGTTATGAACACTGAAGCTTTCTTT
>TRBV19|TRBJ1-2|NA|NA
CASSPMGQGRYTF
TGTGCCAGTAGTCCCATGGGGCAGGGCCGCTACACCTTC
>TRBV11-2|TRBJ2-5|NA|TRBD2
CASSLGWAGGGETQYF
TGTGCCAGCAGCTTAGGTTGGGCGGGAGGGGGAGAGACCCAGTACTTC
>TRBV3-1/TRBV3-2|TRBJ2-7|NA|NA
CASSQDRATYEQYF
TGTGCCAGCAGCCAAGACAGGGCCACCTACGAGCAGTACTTC
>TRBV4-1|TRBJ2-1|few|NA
CASSQEGNLEQFF
TGCGCCAGCAGCCAAGAGGGAAACCTCGAGCAGTTCTTC
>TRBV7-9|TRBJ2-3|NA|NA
CASSPGAGMMTDTQYF
TGTGCCAGCAGCCCGGGTGCTGGGATGATGACAGATACGCAGTATTTT
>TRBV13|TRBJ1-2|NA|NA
CASSLRDTWGGYTF
TGTGCCAGCAGCTTGCGGGACACTTGGGGTGGCTACACCTTC
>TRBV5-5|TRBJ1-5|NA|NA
CASSSIPGQGNQPQHF
TGTGCCAGCAGTTCAATCCCGGGACAAGGCAATCAGCCCCAGCATTTT
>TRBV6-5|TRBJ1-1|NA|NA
CASSYSRAHTEAFF
TGTGCCAGCAGTTACTCGAGGGCCCACACTGAAGCTTTCTTT
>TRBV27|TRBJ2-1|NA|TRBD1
CASSSPRTGGVLGEQFF
TGTGCCAGCAGTTCACCCCGGACAGGGGGCGTGTTGGGTGAGCAGTTCTTC
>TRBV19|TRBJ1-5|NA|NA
CASSIRGDNQPQHF
TGTGCCAGTAGTATTCGGGGGGACAATCAGCCCCAGCATTTT
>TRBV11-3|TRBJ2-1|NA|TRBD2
CASSLDWTSGGYNEQFF
TGTGCCAGCAGCTTAGATTGGACTAGCGGGGGTTACAATGAGCAGTTCTTC
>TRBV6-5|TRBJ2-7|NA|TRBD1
CASRPGQSSYEQYF
TGTGCCAGCAGACCGGGACAGAGCTCCTACGAGCAGTACTTC
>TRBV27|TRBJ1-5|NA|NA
CASSLSARLGGNQPQHF
TGTGCCAGCAGTTTATCTGCACGGCTTGGTGGGAATCAGCCCCAGCATTTT
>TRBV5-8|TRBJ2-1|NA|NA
CASSLEGGGQFF
TGTGCCAGCAGCTTGGAAGGGGGAGGACAGTTCTTC
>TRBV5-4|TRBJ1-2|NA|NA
CASSRGAGSGGYTF
TGTGCCAGCAGCCGAGGGGCAGGGAGTGGAGGCTACACCTTC
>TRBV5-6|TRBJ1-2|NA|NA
CASSPLDSNYGYTF
TGTGCCAGCAGCCCCCTCGACAGTAACTATGGCTACACCTTC
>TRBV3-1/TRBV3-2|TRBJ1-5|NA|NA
CASSQVPRQGNQAQHF
TGTGCCAGCAGCCAAGTTCCCAGGCAAGGCAATCAAGCCCAGCATTTT
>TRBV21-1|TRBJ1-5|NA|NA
CASSEGTSYSNQPQHF
TGTGCCAGCAGCGAGGGGACATCCTATAGCAATCAGCCCCAGCATTTT
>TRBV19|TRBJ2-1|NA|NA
CASSMRRGLHNEQFF
TGTGCCAGTAGTATGCGGAGGGGTTTGCACAATGAGCAGTTCTTC
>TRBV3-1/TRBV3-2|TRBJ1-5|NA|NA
CASSQGLRQGFEPQHF
TGTGCCAGCAGCCAAGGCCTACGTCAGGGTTTCGAGCCCCAGCATTTT
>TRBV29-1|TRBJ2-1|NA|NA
CSVGGRNEQFF
TGCAGCGTTGGAGGGCGGAATGAGCAGTTCTTC
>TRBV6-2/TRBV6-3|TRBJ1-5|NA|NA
CASSFPDQPQHF
TGTGCCAGCAGTTTTCCGGACCAGCCCCAGCATTTT
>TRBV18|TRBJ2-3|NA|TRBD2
CASSIAGGRDTQYF
TGTGCCAGCTCAATAGCGGGGGGGAGAGATACGCAGTATTTT
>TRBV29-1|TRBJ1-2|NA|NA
CSVERVYRTPYGYTF
TGCAGCGTTGAACGGGTTTACAGGACCCCCTATGGCTACACCTTC
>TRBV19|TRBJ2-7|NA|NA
CASRTTTGPYEQYF
TGTGCCAGTAGGACCACTACAGGGCCCTACGAGCAGTACTTC